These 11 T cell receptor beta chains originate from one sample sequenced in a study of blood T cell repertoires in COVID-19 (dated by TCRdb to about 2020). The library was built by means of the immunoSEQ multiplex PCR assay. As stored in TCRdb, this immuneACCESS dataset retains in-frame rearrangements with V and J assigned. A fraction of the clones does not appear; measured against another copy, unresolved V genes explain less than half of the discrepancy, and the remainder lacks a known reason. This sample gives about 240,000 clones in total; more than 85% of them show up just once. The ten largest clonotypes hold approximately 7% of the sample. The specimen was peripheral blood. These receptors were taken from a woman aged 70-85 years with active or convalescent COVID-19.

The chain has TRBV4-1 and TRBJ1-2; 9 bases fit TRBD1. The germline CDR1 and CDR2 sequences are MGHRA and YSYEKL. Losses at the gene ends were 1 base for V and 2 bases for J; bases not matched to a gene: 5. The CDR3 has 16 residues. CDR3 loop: CASSQAGQGGNYGYTF. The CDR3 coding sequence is TGCGCCAGCAGCCAAGCGGGACAGGGTGGGAACTATGGCTACACCTTC.

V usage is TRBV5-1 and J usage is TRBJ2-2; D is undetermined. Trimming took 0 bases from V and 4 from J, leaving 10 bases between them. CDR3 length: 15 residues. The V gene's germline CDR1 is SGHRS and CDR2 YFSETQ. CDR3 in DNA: TGCGCCAGCAGCTTGGCTATGCACGGCACCGGGGAGCTGTTTTTT. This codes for CASSLAMHGTGELFF.

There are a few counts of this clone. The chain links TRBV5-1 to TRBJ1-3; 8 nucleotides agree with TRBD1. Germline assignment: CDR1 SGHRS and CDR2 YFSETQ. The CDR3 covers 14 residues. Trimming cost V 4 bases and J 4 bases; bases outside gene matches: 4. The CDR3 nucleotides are TGCGCCAGCAGCGCGGACAGGGTGGGAAACACCATATATTTT. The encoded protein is CASSADRVGNTIYF.

The CDR3 region has the DNA TGTGCCAGCGGCCAAGTGGGGCGGGCTTTCTTT. This translates into CASGQVGRAFF. The genes are TRBV6-2 or TRBV6-3 and TRBJ1-1; the D gene is possibly TRBD1 (5 bases). Trimming shortened V by 8 bases and J by 11 bases, and 15 bases separated the two germline ends. Germline CDR1 and CDR2: MNHEY and SVGEGT. The CDR3 has 11 amino acids.

CDR3 sequence reads: CASSFGSGSPLHF. The CDR3 DNA follows: TGTGCCAGCAGTTTTGGATCGGGTTCACCCCTCCACTTT. The chain uses TRBV12-3 or TRBV12-4 and TRBJ1-6; no firm D call. CDR3 length: 13 amino acids. The ends were cut back, 3 bases at V and 9 bases at J, with 9 bases in the middle.

In DNA form, the CDR3 reads TGTGCCAGCACACTAGGCACTGAAGCTTTCTTT. It codes for CASTLGTEAFF. The V and J genes are TRBV27 and TRBJ1-1; D is undetermined. Germline V gene data show CDR1 as MNHEY and CDR2 as SMNVEV (reference sequence). The CDR3 sequence is 11 residues long. The V end was cut by 7 bases, the J end by 4 bases, with 7 bases between.

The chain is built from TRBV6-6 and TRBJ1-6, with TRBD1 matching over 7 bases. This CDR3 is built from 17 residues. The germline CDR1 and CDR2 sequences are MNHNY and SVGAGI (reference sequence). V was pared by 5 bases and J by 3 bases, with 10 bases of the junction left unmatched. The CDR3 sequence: CASSLGTESFYNSPLHF. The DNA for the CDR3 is TGTGCCAGCAGTCTAGGGACAGAAAGTTTCTATAATTCACCCCTCCACTTT.

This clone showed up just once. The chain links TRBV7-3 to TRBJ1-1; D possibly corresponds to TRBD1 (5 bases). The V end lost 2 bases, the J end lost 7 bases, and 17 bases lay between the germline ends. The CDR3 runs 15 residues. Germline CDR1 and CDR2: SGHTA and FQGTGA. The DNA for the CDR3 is TGTGCCAGCAGCTTACGGCAGGGCGGATTTGTTGAAGCTTTCTTT. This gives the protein CASSLRQGGFVEAFF.

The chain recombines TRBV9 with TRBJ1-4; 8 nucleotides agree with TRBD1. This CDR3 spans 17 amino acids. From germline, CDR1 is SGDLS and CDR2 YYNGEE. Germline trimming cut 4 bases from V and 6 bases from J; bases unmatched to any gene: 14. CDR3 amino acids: CASSLDLVQGADEKLFF. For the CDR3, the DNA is TGTGCCAGCAGCTTAGACCTCGTGCAGGGGGCAGATGAAAAACTGTTTTTT.

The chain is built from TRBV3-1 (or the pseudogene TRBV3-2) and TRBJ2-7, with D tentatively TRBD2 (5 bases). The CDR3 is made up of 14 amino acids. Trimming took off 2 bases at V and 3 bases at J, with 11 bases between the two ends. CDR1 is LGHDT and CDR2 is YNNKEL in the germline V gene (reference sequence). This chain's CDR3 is CASSQTSGNYEQYF. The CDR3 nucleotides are TGTGCCAGCAGCCAAACCTCGGGGAACTACGAGCAGTACTTC.

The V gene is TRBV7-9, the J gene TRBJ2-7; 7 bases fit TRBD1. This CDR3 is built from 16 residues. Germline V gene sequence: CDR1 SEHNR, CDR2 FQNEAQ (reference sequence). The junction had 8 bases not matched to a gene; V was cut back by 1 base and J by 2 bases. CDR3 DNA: TGTGCCAGCAGCTTAGGTTTCGGGACAGACGCCTACGAGCAGTACTTC. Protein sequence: CASSLGFGTDAYEQYF.